These T cell receptor beta chains were read from a single sample in a study of blood T cell repertoires in COVID-19. Using immunoSEQ multiplex PCR, the repertoire was profiled, and TCRdb retains in-frame clones only, with some absent. The sample holds roughly 250,000 clones, approximately 90% seen once. The sequenced sample was PBMCs or T cells enriched from blood (not recorded which). The receptors originated from a woman aged 35 to 49 with acute COVID-19. CDR3s include the opening cysteine and the closing phenylalanine or tryptophan. The D gene is left open where the match is weak. Not every row has a clone size; where given, it reads once, few, many or a size class.

D gene,V gene,J gene,clone size,CDR3 protein,CDR3 DNA
TRBD1,TRBV24-1,TRBJ2-1,many,CATSKGQGFYNEQFF,TGTGCCACCAGTAAGGGACAGGGATTCTACAATGAGCAGTTCTTC
TRBD1,TRBV30,TRBJ1-2,-,CAWSSSTGGVYGYTF,TGTGCCTGGAGTTCATCGACAGGGGGCGTTTATGGCTACACCTTC
-,TRBV27,TRBJ1-1,-,CASSSMTGSNTEAFF,TGTGCCAGCAGTTCAATGACAGGCTCGAACACTGAAGCTTTCTTT
-,TRBV6-5,TRBJ1-2,-,CASSTPRRGYGYTF,TGTGCCAGCAGTACGCCTCGGAGGGGCTATGGCTACACCTTC
-,TRBV21-1,TRBJ1-2,-,CASTGGINYGYTF,TGTGCCAGCACGGGGGGGATTAACTATGGCTACACCTTC
-,TRBV19,TRBJ1-1,once,CASRGGFTEAFF,TGTGCCAGTAGGGGCGGGTTCACTGAAGCTTTCTTT
-,TRBV3-1/TRBV3-2,TRBJ2-2,-,CASRAPGSTGELFF,TGTGCCAGCAGGGCGCCTGGGAGCACCGGGGAGCTGTTTTTT
-,TRBV5-4,TRBJ2-5,-,CASSSGQTQETQYF,TGTGCCAGCAGCTCTGGACAGACCCAAGAGACCCAGTACTTC
-,TRBV7-9,TRBJ2-1,-,CASSPGTYNEQFF,TGTGCCAGCAGCCCCGGGACTTACAATGAGCAGTTCTTC
-,TRBV14,TRBJ1-3,-,CASSQVLRNTIYF,TGTGCCAGCAGCCAAGTCCTTCGAAACACCATATATTTT
-,TRBV19,TRBJ1-4,-,CASSITGIREKLFF,TGTGCCAGTAGTATAACAGGGATTCGAGAAAAACTGTTTTTT
-,TRBV19,TRBJ1-2,-,CASTSTGENYGYTF,TGTGCCAGTACTTCCACGGGGGAAAACTATGGCTACACCTTC
TRBD1,TRBV7-9,TRBJ1-4,once,CASSLNRGQGIRNEKLFF,TGTGCCAGCAGCCTAAACCGGGGACAGGGGATTAGAAATGAAAAACTGTTTTTT
TRBD1,TRBV18,TRBJ1-5,-,CASSPPGQGEGNQPQHF,TGTGCCAGCTCACCACCGGGACAGGGGGAGGGCAATCAGCCCCAGCATTTT
-,TRBV7-9,TRBJ2-3,-,CASSLAADGTQYF,TGTGCCAGCAGCTTAGCTGCTGATGGCACGCAGTATTTT
-,TRBV5-1,TRBJ1-3,-,CASSSRAVGSGNTIYF,TGCGCCAGCAGCTCCAGGGCCGTCGGGTCTGGAAACACCATATATTTT
-,TRBV18,TRBJ1-1,-,CASSPSAAAYTEAFF,TGTGCCAGCTCACCTTCCGCGGCAGCCTACACTGAAGCTTTCTTT
-,TRBV7-2,TRBJ1-1,once,CASSLSGASTEAFF,TGTGCCAGCAGCTTAAGTGGGGCGTCAACTGAAGCTTTCTTT
-,TRBV7-3,TRBJ2-6,-,CASSLTGRASGANVLTF,TGTGCCAGCAGCTTAACCGGCAGGGCCTCTGGGGCCAACGTCCTGACTTTC
-,TRBV7-2,TRBJ2-4,-,CASSLVAGAKNIQYF,TGTGCCAGCAGCTTAGTAGCAGGGGCCAAAAACATTCAGTACTTC